Here is one TCR beta chain with its context. One end of the junction does not line up with germline, which may come from a read error. A J-beta primer mix and a sample-barcoded 5' primer were used in a second PCR of roughly 6 to 11 cycles. TCRdb re-derived calls from the 5' RACE reads in MiXCR, one entry per CDR3 protein. The sample includes over 1,200,000 distinct CDR3 sequences, approximately 63% of them seen just once. Germline CDR1 reads MNHEY; CDR2 reads SMNVEV (reference sequence). The CDR3 loop spans 14 amino acids. The data stem from a study of blood T cells in healthy people across ages. The sample comprised blood. This TCR derives from a man in his late teens or twenties in good health. This chain connects TRBV27 to TRBJ2-4, with D maybe TRBD2 (6 bases). The CDR3 DNA is TGTGCCAGCAACATTAGAGTAGGGAGGAACATTCAGTCCTTC. Translation: CASNIRVGRNIQSF.